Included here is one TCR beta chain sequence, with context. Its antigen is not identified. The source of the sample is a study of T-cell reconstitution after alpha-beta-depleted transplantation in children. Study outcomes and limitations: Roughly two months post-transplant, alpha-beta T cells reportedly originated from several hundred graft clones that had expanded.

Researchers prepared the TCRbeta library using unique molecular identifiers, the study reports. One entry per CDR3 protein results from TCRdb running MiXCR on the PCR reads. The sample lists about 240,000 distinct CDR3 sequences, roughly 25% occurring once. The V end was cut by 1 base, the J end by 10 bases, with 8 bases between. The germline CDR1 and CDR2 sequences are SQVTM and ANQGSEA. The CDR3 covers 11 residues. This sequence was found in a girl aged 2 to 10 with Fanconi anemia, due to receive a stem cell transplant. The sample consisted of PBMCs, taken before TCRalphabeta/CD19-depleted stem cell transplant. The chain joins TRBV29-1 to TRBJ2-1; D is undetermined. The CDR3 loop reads CSVEGSREQFF. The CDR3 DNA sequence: TGCAGCGTTGAAGGTAGCCGGGAGCAGTTCTTC.